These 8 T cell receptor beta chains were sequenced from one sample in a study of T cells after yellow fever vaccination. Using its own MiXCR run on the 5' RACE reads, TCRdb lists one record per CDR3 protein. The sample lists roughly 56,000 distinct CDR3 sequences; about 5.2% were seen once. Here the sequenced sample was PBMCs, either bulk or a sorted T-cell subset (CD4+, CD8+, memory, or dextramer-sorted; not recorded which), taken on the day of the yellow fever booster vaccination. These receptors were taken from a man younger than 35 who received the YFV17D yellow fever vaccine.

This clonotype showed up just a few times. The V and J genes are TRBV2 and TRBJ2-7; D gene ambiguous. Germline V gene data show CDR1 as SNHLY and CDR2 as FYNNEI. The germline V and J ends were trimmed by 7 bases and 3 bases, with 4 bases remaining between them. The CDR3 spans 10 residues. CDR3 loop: CASMGYEQYV. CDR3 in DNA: TGTGCCAGCATGGGCTACGAGCAGTACGTC.

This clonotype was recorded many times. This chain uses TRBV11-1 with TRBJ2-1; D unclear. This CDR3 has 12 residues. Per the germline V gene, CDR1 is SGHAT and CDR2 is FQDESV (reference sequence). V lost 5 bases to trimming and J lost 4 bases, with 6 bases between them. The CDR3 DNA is TGTGCCAGCAGCCACTTTTACAATGAGCAGTTCTTC. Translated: CASSHFYNEQFF.

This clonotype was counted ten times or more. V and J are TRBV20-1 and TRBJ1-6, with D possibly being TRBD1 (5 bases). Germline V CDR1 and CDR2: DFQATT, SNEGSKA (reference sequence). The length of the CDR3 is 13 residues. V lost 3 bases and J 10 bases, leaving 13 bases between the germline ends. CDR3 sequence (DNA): TGCAGTGCTAGGCCCGGGCAGGGCTCACCCCTCCACTTT. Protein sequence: CSARPGQGSPLHF.

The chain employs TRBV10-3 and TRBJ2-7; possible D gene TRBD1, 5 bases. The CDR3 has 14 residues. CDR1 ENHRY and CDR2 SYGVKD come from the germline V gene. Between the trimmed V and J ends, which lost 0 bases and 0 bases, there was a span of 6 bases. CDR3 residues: CAISESGASYEQYV. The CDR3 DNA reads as TGTGCCATCAGTGAGTCAGGGGCCTCCTACGAGCAGTACGTC.

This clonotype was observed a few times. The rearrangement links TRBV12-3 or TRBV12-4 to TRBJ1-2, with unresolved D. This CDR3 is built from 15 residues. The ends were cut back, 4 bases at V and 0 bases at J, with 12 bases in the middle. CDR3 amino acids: CASSSPMTSNYGYTF. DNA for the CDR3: TGTGCCAGCAGTTCCCCTATGACTTCTAACTATGGCTACACCTTC.

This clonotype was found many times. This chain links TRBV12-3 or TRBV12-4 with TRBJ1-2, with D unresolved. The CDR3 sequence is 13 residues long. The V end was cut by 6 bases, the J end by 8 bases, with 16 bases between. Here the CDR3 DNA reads TGTGCCAGCAGCCCTTCAGGATTGGGAGGCTACACCTTC. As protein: CASSPSGLGGYTF.

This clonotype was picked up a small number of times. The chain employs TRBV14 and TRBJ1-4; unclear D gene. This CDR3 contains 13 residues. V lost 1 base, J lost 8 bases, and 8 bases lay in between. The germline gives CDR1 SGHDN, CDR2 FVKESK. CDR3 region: CASSQGTGEKLFF. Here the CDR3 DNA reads TGTGCCAGCAGCCAAGGGACGGGGGAAAAACTGTTTTTT. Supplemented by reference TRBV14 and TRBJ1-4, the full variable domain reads EAGVTQFPSHSVIEKGQTVTLRCDPISGHDNLYWYRRVMGKEIKFLLHFVKESKQDESGMPNNRFLAERTGGTYSTLKVQPAELEDSGVYFCASSQGTGEKLFFGSGTQLSVL.

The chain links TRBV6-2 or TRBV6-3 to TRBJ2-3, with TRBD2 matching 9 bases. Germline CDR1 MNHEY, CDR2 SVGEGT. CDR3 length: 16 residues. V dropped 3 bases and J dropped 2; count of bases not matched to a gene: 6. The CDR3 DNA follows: TGTGCCAGCAGTTATGCGGCGGGGGGGCCCACAGATACGCAGTATTTT. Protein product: CASSYAAGGPTDTQYF.